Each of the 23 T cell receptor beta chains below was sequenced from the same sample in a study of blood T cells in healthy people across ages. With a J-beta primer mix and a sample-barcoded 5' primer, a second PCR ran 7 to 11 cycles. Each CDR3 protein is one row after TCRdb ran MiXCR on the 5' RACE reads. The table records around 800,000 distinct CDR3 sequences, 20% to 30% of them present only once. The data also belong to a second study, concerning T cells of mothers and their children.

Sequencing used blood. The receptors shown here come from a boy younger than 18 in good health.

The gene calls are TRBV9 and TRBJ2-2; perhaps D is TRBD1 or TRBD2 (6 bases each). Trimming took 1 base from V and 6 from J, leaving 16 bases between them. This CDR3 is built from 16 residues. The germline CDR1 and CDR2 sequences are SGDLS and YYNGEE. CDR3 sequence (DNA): TGTGCCAGCAGCGTAAGAGGGGGGAAGGAATCCGGGGAGCTGTTTTTT. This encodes CASSVRGGKESGELFF.

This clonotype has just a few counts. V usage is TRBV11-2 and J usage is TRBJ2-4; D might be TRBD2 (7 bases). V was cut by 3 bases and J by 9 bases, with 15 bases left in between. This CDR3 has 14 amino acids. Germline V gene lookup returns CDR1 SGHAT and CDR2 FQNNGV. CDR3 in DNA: TGTGCCAGCAGCTTTAGGGGGGGGCCTGGCATTCAGTACTTC. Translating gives CASSFRGGPGIQYF.

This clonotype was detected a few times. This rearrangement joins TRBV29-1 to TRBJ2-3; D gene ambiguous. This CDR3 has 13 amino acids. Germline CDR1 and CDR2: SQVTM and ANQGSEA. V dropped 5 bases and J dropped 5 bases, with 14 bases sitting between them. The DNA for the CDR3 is TGCAGCGTTCAGCGCTTGTCAGGAGATACGCAGTATTTT. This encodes CSVQRLSGDTQYF.

CDR3 amino acids: CAWGQPYGYTF. In nucleotides, the CDR3 is TGTGCCTGGGGACAGCCCTATGGCTACACCTTC. The chain joins TRBV30 to TRBJ1-2, with TRBD1 as a possible D gene (6 bases). In germline, CDR1 is GTSNPN, CDR2 SVGIG (reference sequence). Trimming removed 5 bases at V and 4 bases at J, with 8 bases between. This CDR3 has 11 residues.

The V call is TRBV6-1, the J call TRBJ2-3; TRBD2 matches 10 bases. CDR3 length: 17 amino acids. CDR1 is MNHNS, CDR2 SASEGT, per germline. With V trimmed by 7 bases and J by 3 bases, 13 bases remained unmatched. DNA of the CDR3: TGTGCCAGCATCAGGGCTAGCGGGGGCCACTTAACAGATACGCAGTATTTT. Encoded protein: CASIRASGGHLTDTQYF.

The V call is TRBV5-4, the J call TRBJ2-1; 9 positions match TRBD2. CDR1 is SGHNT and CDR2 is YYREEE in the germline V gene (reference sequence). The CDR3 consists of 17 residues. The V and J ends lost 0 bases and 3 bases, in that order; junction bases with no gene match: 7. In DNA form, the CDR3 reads TGTGCCAGCAGCTTGGAGGGCGGGGGGGGGCTCTACAATGAGCAGTTCTTC. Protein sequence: CASSLEGGGGLYNEQFF.

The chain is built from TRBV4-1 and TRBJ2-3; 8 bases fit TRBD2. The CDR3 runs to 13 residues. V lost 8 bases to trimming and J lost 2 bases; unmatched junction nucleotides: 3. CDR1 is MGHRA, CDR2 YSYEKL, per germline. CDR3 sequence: CASGRGATDTQYF. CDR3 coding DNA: TGCGCCAGCGGGCGGGGGGCCACAGATACGCAGTATTTT.

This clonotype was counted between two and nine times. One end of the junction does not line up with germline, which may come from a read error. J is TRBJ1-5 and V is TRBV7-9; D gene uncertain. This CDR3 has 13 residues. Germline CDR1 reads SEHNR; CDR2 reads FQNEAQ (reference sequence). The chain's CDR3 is CASSRSGNQSQHF. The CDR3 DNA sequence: TGTGCCAGCAGTCGTTCAGGAAATCAGTCCCAGCATTTT.

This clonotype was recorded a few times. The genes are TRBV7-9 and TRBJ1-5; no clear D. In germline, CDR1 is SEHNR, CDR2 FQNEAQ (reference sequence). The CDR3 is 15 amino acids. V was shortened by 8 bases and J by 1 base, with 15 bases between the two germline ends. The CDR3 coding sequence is TGTGCCAGCGGCTCCACGACAATCAGCAATCAGCCCCAGCATTTT. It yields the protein CASGSTTISNQPQHF.

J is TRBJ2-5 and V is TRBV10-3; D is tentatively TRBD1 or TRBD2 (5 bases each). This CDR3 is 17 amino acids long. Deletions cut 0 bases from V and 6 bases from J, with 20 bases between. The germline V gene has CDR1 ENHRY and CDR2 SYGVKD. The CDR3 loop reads CAISESVVRGVEKTQYF. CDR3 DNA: TGTGCCATCAGTGAGTCTGTGGTGAGGGGAGTGGAGAAGACCCAGTACTTC.

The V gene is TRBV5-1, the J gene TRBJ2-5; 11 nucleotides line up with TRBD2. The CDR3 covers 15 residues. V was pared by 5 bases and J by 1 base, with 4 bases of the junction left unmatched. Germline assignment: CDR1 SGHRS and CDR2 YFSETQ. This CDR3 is CASRRTSGLQETQYF. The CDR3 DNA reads TGCGCCAGCAGACGGACTAGCGGGCTCCAAGAGACCCAGTACTTC.

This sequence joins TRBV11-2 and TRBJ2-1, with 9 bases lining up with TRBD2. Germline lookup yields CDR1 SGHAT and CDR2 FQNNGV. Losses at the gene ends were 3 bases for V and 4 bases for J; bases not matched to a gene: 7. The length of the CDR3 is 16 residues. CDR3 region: CASSFLSGGQYNEQFF. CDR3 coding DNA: TGTGCCAGCAGCTTCCTGAGCGGGGGGCAGTACAATGAGCAGTTCTTC.

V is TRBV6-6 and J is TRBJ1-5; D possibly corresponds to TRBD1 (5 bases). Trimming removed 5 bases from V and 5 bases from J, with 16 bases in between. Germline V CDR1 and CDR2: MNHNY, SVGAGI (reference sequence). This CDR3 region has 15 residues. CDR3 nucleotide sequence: TGTGCCAGCAGTCTCAAGGGGTGGGGGGATCAGCCCCAGCATTTT. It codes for CASSLKGWGDQPQHF.

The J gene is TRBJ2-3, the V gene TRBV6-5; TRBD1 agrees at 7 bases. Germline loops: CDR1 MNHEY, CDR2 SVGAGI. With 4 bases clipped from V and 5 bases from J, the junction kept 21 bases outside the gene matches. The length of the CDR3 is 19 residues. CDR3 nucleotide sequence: TGTGCCAGCAGTTTCCCCCCGGGACAGAAGATCAACCCAGGAGATACGCAGTATTTT. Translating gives CASSFPPGQKINPGDTQYF.

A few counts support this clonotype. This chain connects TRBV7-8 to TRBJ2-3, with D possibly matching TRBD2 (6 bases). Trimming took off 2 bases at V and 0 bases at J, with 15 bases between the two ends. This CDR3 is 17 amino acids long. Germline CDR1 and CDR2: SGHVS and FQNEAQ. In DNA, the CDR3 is TGTGCCAGCAGCTTAAGCGGGCAGCCTTCTAGCACAGATACGCAGTATTTT. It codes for CASSLSGQPSSTDTQYF.

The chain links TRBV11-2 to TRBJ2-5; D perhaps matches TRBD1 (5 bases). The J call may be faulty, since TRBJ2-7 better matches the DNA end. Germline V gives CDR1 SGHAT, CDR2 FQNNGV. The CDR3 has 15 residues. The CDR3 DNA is TGTGCCAGCAGCTTAGATTGGGTAGGGGCCGACGAGCAGTACTTC. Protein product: CASSLDWVGADEQYF.

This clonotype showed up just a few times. The CDR3, as DNA: TGCAGTGCGTACAACCCCCTAGCGGGAGGAGGTACGCAGTATTTT. Its translation is CSAYNPLAGGGTQYF. The gene calls are TRBV20-1 and TRBJ2-3; 11 bases match TRBD2. This CDR3 region has 15 residues. The V and J ends lost 6 bases and 8 bases, in that order; junction bases with no gene match: 13. The germline CDR1 and CDR2 sequences are DFQATT and SNEGSKA (reference sequence).

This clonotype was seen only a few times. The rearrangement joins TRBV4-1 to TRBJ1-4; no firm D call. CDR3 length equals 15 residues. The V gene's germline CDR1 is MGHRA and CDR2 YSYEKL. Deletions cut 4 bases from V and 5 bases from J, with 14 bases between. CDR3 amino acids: CASSPAIRENEKLFF. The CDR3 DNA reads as TGCGCCAGCAGCCCAGCAATAAGGGAGAATGAAAAACTGTTTTTT.

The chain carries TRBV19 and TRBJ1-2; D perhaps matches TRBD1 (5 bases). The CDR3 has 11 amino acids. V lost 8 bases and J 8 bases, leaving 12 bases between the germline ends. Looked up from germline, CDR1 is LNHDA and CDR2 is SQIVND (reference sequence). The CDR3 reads CASGSGDGYTF. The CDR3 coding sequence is TGTGCCAGTGGATCCGGGGACGGCTACACCTTC.

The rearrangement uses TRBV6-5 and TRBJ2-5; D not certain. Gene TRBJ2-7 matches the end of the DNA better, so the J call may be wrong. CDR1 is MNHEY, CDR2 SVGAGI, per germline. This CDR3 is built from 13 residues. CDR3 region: CASSLNDFGEQYF. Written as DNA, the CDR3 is TGTGCCAGCAGTCTTAATGACTTTGGCGAGCAGTACTTC.

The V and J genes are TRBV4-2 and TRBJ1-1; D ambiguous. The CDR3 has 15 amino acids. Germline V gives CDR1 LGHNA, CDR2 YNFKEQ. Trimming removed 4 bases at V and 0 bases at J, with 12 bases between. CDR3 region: CASSPPGDMNTEAFF. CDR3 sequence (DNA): TGTGCCAGCAGCCCCCCCGGCGACATGAACACTGAAGCTTTCTTT.

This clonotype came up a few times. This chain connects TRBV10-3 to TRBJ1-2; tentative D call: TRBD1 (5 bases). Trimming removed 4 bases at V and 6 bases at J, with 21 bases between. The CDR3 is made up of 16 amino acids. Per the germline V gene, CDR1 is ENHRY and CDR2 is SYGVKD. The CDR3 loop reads CAISGVRQGNDDGYTF. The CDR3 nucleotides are TGTGCCATCAGTGGGGTCCGGCAGGGAAACGATGATGGCTACACCTTC.

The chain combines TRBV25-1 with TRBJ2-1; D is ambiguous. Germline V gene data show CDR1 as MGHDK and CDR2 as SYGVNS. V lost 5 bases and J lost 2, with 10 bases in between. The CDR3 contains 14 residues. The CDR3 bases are TGTGCCAGCAGTTCGGCCCGTCCCTACAATGAGCAGTTCTTC. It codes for CASSSARPYNEQFF. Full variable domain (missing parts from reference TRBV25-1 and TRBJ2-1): EADIYQTPRYLVIGTGKKITLECSQTMGHDKMYWYQQDPGMELHLIHYSYGVNSTEKGDLSSESTVSRIRTEHFPLTLESARPSHTSQYLCASSSARPYNEQFFGPGTRLTVL.